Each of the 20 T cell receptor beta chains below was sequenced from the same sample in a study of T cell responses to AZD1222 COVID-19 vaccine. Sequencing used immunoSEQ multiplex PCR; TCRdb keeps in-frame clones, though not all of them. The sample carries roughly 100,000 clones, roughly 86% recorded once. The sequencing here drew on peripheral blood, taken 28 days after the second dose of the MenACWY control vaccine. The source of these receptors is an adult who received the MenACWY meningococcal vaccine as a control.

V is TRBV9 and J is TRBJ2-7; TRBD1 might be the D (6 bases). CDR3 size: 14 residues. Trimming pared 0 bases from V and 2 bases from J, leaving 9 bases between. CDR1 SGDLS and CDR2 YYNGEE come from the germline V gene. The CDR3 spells CASSVDSGAYEQYF. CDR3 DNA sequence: TGTGCCAGCAGCGTAGATTCAGGGGCCTACGAGCAGTACTTC.

This CDR3 is CAIKGQGNEKLFF. The CDR3 region has the DNA TGTGCCATCAAGGGACAGGGTAATGAAAAACTGTTTTTT. V is TRBV10-3 and J is TRBJ1-4; 9 bases map to TRBD1. Germline trimming cut 7 bases from V and 4 bases from J; bases unmatched to any gene: 1. CDR1 and CDR2 (germline): ENHRY, SYGVKD. The CDR3 consists of 13 residues.

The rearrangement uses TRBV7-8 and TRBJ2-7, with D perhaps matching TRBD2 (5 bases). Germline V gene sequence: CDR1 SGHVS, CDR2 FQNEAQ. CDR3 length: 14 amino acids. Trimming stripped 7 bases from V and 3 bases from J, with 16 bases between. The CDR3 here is CASTMDPAGYEQYF. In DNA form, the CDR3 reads TGTGCCAGCACCATGGACCCCGCGGGCTACGAGCAGTACTTC.

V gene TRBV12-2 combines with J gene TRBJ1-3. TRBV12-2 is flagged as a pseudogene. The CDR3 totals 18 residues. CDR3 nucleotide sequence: TGTGCAAGTCGCTCCCCCCCGGGGTGGAGGAACTCTGGAAACACCATATATTTT. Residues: CASRSPPGWRNSGNTIYF.

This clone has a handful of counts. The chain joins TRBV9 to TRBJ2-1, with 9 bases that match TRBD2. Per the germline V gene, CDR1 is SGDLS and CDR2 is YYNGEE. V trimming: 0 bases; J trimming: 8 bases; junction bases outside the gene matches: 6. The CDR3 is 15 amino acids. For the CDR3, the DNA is TGTGCCAGCAGCGTAGATAGCGGGGGTTTCGATGAGCAGTTCTTC. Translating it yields CASSVDSGGFDEQFF.

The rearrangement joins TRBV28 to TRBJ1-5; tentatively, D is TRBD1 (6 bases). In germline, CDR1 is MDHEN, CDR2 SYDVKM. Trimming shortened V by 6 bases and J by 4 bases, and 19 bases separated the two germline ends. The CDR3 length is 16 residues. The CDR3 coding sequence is TGTGCCAGCAGCCGGACTAAGGACAGCTTAAATCAGCCCCAGCATTTT. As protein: CASSRTKDSLNQPQHF. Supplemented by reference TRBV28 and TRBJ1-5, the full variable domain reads DVKVTQSSRYLVKRTGEKVFLECVQDMDHENMFWYRQDPGLGLRLIYFSYDVKMKEKGDIPEGYSVSREKKERFSLILESASTNQTSMYLCASSRTKDSLNQPQHFGDGTRLSIL.

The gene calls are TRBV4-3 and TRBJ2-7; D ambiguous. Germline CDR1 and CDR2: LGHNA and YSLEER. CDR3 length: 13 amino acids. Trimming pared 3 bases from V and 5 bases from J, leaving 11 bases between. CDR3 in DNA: TGCGCCAGCAGCCAGGTGGGGTCCCACGAGCAGTACTTC. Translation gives CASSQVGSHEQYF.

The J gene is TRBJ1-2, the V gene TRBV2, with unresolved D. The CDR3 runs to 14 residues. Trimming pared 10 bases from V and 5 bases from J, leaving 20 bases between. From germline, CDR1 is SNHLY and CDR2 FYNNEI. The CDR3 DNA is TGTGCCACCAATACTGGGGTTCTGGGTTATGGCTACACCTTC. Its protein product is CATNTGVLGYGYTF.

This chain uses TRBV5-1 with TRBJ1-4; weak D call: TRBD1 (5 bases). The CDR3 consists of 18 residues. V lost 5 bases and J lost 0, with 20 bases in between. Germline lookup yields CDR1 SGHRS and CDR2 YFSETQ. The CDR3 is CASRKGRGERTTNEKLFF. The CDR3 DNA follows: TGCGCCAGCAGAAAGGGTCGGGGGGAGAGGACAACTAATGAAAAACTGTTTTTT.

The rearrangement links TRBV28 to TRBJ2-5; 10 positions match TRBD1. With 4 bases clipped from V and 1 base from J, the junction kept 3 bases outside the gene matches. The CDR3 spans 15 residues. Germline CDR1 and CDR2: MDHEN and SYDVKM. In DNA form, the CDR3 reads TGTGCCAGCAGTTCGGACAGGGGGACCCAAGAGACCCAGTACTTC. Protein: CASSSDRGTQETQYF.

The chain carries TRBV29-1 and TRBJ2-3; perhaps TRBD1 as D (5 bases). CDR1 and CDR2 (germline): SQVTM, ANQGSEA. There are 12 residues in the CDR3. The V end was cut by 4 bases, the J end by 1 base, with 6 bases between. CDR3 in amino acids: CSVAQGTDTQYF. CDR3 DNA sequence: TGCAGCGTTGCACAGGGCACAGATACGCAGTATTTT.

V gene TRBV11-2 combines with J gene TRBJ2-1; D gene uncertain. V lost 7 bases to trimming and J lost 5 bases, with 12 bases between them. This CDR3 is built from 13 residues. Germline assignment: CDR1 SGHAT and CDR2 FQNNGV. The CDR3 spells CASTYRDHNEQFF. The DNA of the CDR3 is TGTGCCAGCACTTACAGAGATCACAATGAGCAGTTCTTC.

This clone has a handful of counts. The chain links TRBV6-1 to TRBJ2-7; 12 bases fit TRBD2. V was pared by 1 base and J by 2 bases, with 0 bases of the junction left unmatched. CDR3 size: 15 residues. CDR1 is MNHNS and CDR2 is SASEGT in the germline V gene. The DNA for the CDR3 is TGTGCCAGCAGTGAAGGACTAGCGGGGGCCTACGAGCAGTACTTC. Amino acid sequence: CASSEGLAGAYEQYF.

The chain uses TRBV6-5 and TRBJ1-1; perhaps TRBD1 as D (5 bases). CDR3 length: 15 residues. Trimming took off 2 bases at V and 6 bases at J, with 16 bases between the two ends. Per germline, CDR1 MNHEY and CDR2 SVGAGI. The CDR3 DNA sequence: TGTGCCAGCAGTTACCAGGGTGGGCGCACTGCTGAAGCTTTCTTT. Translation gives CASSYQGGRTAEAFF.

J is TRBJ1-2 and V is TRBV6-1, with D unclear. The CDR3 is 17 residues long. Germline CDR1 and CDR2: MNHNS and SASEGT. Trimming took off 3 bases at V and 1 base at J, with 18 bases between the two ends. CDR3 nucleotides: TGTGCCAGCAGTGATGAAAGGACGCTCCCGGATAACTATGGCTACACCTTC. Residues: CASSDERTLPDNYGYTF.

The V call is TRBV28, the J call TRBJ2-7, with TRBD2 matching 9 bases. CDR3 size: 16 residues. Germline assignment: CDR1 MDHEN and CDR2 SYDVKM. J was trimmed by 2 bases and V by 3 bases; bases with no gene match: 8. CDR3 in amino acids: CASSFRLADLTYEQYF. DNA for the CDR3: TGTGCCAGCAGTTTTAGACTAGCGGACTTAACCTACGAGCAGTACTTC. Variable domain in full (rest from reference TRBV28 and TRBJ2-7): DVKVTQSSRYLVKRTGEKVFLECVQDMDHENMFWYRQDPGLGLRLIYFSYDVKMKEKGDIPEGYSVSREKKERFSLILESASTNQTSMYLCASSFRLADLTYEQYFGPGTRLTVT.

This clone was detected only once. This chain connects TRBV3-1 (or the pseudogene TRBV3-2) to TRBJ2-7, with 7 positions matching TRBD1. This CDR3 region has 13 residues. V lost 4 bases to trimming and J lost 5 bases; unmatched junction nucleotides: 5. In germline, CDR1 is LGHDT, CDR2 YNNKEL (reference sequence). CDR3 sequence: CASSPHDRDEQYF. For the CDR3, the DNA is TGTGCCAGCAGCCCACACGACAGGGACGAGCAGTACTTC.

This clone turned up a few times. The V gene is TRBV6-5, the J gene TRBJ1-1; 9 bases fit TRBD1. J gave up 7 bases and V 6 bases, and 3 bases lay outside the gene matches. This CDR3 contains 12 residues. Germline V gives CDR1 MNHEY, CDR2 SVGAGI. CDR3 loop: CASRPDRGEAFF. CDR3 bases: TGTGCCAGCAGGCCGGACAGGGGTGAAGCTTTCTTT.

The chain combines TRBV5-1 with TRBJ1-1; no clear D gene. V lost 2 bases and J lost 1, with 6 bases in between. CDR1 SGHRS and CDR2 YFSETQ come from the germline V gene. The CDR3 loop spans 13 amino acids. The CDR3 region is CASSFQENTEAFF. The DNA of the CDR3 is TGCGCCAGCAGCTTTCAGGAGAACACTGAAGCTTTCTTT.

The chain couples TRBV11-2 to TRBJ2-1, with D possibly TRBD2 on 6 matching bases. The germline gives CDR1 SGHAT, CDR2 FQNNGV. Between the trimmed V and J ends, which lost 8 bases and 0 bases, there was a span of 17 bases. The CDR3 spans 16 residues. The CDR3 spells CASGIVGGSSYNEQFF. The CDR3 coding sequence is TGTGCCAGCGGGATCGTTGGGGGGAGCTCCTACAATGAGCAGTTCTTC.